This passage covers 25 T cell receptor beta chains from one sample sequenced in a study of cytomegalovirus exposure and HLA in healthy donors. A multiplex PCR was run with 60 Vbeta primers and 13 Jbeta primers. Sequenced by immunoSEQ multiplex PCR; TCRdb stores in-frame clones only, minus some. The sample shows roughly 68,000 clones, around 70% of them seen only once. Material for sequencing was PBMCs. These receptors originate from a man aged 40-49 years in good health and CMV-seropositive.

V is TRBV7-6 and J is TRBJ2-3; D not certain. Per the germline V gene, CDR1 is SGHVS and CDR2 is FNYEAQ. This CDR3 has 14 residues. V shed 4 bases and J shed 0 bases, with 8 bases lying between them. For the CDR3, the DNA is TGTGCCAGCAGCTCCCCCCTCAGCACAGATACGCAGTATTTT. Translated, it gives CASSSPLSTDTQYF. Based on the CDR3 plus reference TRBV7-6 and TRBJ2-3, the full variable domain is GAGVSQSPRYKVTKRGQDVALRCDPISGHVSLYWYRQALGQGPEFLTYFNYEAQQDKSGLPNDRFSAERPEGSISTLTIQRTEQRDSAMYRCASSSPLSTDTQYFGPGTRLTVL.

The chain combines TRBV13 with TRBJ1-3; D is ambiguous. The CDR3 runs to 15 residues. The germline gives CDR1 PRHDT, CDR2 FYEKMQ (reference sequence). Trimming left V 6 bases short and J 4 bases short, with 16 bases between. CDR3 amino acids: CASSSWGGAGNTIYF. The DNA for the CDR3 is TGTGCCAGCAGTAGTTGGGGAGGTGCGGGAAACACCATATATTTT.

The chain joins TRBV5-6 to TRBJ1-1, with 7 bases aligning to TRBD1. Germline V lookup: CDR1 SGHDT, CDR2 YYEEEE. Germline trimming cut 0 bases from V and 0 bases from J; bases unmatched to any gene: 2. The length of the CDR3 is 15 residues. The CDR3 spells CASSLGGGLNTEAFF. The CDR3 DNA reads TGTGCCAGCAGCTTGGGAGGGGGCTTGAACACTGAAGCTTTCTTT.

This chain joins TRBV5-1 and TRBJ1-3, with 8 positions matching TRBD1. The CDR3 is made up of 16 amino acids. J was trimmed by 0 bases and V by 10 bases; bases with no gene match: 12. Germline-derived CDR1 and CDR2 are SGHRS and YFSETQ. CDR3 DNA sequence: TGCGCCTCCCAACAGGGGGGTACGTCCTCTGGAAACACCATATATTTT. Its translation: CASQQGGTSSGNTIYF.

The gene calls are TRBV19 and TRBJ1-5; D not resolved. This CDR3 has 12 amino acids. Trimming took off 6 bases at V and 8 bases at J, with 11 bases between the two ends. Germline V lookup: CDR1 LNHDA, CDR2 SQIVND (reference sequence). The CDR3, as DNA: TGTGCCAGTAGACATGCTGAGGAGCCCCAGCATTTT. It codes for CASRHAEEPQHF.

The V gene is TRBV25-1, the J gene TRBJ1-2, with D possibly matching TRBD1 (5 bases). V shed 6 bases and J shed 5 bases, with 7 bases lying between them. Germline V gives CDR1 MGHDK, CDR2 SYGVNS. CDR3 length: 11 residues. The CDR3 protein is CASSAGYGYTF. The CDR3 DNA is TGTGCCAGCAGCGCAGGGTATGGCTACACCTTC.

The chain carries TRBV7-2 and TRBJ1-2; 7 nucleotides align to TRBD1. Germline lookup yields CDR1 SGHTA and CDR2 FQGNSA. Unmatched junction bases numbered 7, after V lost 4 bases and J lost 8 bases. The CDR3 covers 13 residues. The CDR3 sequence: CASSYDRDGGYTF. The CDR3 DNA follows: TGTGCCAGCAGCTACGACAGGGACGGCGGCTACACCTTC.

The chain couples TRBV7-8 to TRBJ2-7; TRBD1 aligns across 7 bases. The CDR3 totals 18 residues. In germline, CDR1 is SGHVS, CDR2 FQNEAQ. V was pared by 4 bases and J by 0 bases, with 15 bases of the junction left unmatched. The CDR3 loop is CASSSIRLGQTDSYEQYF. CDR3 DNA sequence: TGTGCCAGCAGCTCGATACGCCTGGGACAGACAGACTCCTACGAGCAGTACTTC.

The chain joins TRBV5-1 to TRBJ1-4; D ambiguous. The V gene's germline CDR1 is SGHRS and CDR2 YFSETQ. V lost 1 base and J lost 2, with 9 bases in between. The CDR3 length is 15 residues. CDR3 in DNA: TGCGCCAGCAGCTTGTCGGGGTGGACTAATGAAAAACTGTTTTTT. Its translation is CASSLSGWTNEKLFF.

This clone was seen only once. The CDR3 spells CASSLAGQGAYQGMNTEAFF. Here the CDR3 DNA reads TGTGCCAGCAGCTTAGCTGGACAGGGGGCGTATCAAGGCATGAACACTGAAGCTTTCTTT. The chain employs TRBV7-8 and TRBJ1-1; TRBD1 aligns across 11 bases. With 0 bases clipped from V and 0 bases from J, the junction kept 12 bases outside the gene matches. This CDR3 has 20 residues. Germline V lookup: CDR1 SGHVS, CDR2 FQNEAQ.

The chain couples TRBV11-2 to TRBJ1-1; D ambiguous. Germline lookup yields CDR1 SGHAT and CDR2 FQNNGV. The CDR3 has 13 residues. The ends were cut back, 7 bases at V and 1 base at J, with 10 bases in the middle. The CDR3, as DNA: TGTGCCAGCACGACAACGGAGAACACTGAAGCTTTCTTT. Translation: CASTTTENTEAFF.

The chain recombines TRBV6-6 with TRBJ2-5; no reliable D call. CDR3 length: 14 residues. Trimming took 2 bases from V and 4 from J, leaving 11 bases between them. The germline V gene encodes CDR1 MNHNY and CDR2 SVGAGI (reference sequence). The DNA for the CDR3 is TGTGCCAGCAGTTACGCAGGAAGGCCAGAGACCCAGTACTTC. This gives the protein CASSYAGRPETQYF.

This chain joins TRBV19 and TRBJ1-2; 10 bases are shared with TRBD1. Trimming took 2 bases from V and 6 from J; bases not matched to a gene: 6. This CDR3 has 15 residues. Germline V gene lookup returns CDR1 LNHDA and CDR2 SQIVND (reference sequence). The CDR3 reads CASSIYGQGEDGYTF. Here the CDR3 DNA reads TGTGCCAGTAGTATATACGGACAGGGGGAAGATGGCTACACCTTC.

CDR3 protein: CASSPYGGGANEQFF. The CDR3 nucleotides are TGTGCCAGCAGCCCGTATGGCGGGGGGGCTAATGAGCAGTTCTTC. This chain uses TRBV7-2 with TRBJ2-1; 9 bases agree with TRBD2. The CDR3 runs to 15 residues. V lost 5 bases and J lost 7; bases outside the gene matches: 9. The germline gives CDR1 SGHTA, CDR2 FQGNSA.

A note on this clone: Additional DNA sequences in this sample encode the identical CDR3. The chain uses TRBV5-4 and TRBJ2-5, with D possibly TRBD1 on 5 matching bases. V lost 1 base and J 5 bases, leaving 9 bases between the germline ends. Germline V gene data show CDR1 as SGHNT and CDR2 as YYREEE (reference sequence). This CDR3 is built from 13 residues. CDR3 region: CASSLRGEETQYF. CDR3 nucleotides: TGTGCCAGCAGCTTGAGGGGTGAGGAGACCCAGTACTTC.

The DNA for the CDR3 is TGTGCCAGCAGTTACCGGAGTGGGAGGACTGAAGCTTTCTTT. Translation gives CASSYRSGRTEAFF. The chain couples TRBV6-5 to TRBJ1-1; the D is unclear. The CDR3 is 14 residues long. The ends were cut back, 2 bases at V and 5 bases at J, with 12 bases in the middle. The germline V gene has CDR1 MNHEY and CDR2 SVGAGI.

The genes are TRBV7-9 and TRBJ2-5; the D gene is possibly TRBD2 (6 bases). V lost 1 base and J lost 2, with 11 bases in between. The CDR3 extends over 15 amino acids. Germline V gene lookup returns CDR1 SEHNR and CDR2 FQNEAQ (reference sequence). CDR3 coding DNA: TGTGCCAGCAGCTTAGTCCCGCGGGAACAAGAGACCCAGTACTTC. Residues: CASSLVPREQETQYF.

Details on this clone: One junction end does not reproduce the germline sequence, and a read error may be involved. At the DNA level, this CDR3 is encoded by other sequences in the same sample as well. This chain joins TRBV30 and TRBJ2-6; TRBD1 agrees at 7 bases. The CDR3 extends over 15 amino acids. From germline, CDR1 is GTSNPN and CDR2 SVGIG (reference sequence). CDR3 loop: CAWSAEGAGANVLTF. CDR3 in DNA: TGCGCCTGGAGCGCTGAGGGGGCCGGGGCCAACGTCCTGACTTTC.

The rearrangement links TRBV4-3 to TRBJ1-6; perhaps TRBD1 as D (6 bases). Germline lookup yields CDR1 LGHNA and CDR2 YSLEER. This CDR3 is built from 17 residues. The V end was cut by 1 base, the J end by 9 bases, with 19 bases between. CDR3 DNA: TGCGCCAGCAGCCAAGTATCCGGGGGGCGTGGGATTTCACCCCTCCACTTT. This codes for CASSQVSGGRGISPLHF.

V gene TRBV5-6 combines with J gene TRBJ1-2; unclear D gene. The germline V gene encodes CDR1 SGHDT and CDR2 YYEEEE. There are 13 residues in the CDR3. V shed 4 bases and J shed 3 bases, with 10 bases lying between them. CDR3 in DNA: TGTGCCAGCAGCCCGGGTTGGGACTATGGCTACACCTTC. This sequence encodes CASSPGWDYGYTF.

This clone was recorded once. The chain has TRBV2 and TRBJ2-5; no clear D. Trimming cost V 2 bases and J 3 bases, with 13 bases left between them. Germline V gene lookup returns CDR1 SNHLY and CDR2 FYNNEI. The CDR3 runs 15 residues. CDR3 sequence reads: CASSETEPAEETQYF. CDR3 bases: TGTGCCAGCAGTGAAACGGAGCCCGCAGAAGAGACCCAGTACTTC.

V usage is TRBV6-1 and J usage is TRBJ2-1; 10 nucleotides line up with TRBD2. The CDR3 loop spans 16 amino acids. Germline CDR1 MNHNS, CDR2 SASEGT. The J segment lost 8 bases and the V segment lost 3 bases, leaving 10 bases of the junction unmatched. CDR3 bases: TGTGCCAGCAGTGAGGCTAGCGGGGGCCCCAGGGATGAGCAGTTCTTC. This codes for CASSEASGGPRDEQFF.

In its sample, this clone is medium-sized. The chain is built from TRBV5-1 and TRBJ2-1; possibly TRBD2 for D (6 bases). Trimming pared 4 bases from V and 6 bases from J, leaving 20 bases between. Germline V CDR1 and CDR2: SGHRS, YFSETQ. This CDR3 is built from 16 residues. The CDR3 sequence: CASSPGLGRGINEQFF. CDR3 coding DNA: TGCGCCAGCAGCCCGGGGTTGGGCCGGGGGATCAATGAGCAGTTCTTC.

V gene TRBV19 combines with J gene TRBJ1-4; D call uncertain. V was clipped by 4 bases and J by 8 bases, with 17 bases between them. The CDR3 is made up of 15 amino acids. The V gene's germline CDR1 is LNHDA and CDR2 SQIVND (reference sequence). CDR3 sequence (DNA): TGTGCCAGTAGTACTAAACAGATCCGTGGCGAAAAACTGTTTTTT. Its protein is CASSTKQIRGEKLFF. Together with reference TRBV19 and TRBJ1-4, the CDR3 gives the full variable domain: DGGITQSPKYLFRKEGQNVTLSCEQNLNHDAMYWYRQDPGQGLRLIYYSQIVNDFQKGDIAEGYSVSREKKESFPLTVTSAQKNPTAFYLCASSTKQIRGEKLFFGSGTQLSVL.

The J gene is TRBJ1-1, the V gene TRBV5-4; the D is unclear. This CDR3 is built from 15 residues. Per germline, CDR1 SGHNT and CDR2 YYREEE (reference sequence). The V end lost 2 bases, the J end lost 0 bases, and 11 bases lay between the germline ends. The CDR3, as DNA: TGTGCCAGCAGCTTAGAGGGAGCCATGAACACTGAAGCTTTCTTT. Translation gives CASSLEGAMNTEAFF.